Presented here are 26 T cell receptor beta chains from one specimen sequenced in a study of sequential checkpoint blockade in melanoma. Treatment defined: randomized to nivolumab then ipilimumab (arm A) or the reverse (arm B). Here immunoSEQ multiplex PCR was the method, and the copy in TCRdb shows in-frame clones only, minus some. The sample carries under 20,000 clones, around three fifths recorded once. The sample consisted of CD8+ T cells sorted from blood (inferred from file names), taken from a patient given nivolumab and ipilimumab in sequence. The source of these receptors is a human donor with melanoma.

This clone was seen only a few times. The chain employs TRBV5-1 and TRBJ1-6; 8 nucleotides line up with TRBD1. The CDR3 is made up of 15 amino acids. V lost 4 bases, J lost 6 bases, and 6 bases stayed unmatched. Germline V gene data show CDR1 as SGHRS and CDR2 as YFSETQ. The CDR3 DNA follows: TGCGCCAGCAGCAGGACAGGGTTTCCTAATTCACCCCTCCACTTT. This sequence encodes CASSRTGFPNSPLHF.

This chain connects TRBV27 to TRBJ2-3; D is possibly TRBD1 (6 bases). V lost 5 bases to trimming and J lost 3 bases, with 18 bases between them. CDR1 and CDR2 from the germline V gene are MNHEY and SMNVEV (reference sequence). CDR3 length: 16 residues. CDR3 DNA: TGTGCCAGCAGTGCTGGGACACGATTGTCGACAGATACGCAGTATTTT. Protein sequence: CASSAGTRLSTDTQYF.

This clone was recorded a few times. The gene calls are TRBV30 and TRBJ2-7, with 7 bases lining up with TRBD2. After removal of 1 base from V and 2 bases from J, the junction contained 11 bases not matched to a gene. The CDR3 is 16 amino acids. The germline V gene encodes CDR1 GTSNPN and CDR2 SVGIG (reference sequence). In nucleotides, the CDR3 is TGTGCCTGGAGTGCCTTAAGCGGGACTGGGGCCTACGAGCAGTACTTC. Residues: CAWSALSGTGAYEQYF.

The chain joins TRBV2 to TRBJ2-1; 12 bases align to TRBD2. The CDR3 extends over 15 amino acids. V gave up 6 bases and J gave up 10 bases; unmatched junction bases: 10. Germline V gene data show CDR1 as SNHLY and CDR2 as FYNNEI. This CDR3 is CASRDGLAGYGEQFF. CDR3 coding DNA: TGTGCCAGCAGGGACGGACTAGCGGGGTACGGGGAGCAGTTCTTC.

The chain uses TRBV7-6 and TRBJ1-1; a possible D gene is TRBD1 (6 bases). The CDR3 contains 15 residues. CDR1 and CDR2 from the germline V gene are SGHVS and FNYEAQ. Trimming took off 5 bases at V and 5 bases at J, with 18 bases between the two ends. The CDR3 reads CASSPGGGGWTEAFF. In nucleotides, the CDR3 is TGTGCCAGCAGCCCAGGCGGGGGCGGATGGACTGAAGCTTTCTTT.

The chain recombines TRBV7-8 with TRBJ2-7; D uncertain. CDR1 is SGHVS, CDR2 FQNEAQ, per germline. V was clipped by 1 base and J by 0 bases, with 13 bases between them. There are 16 residues in the CDR3. CDR3 sequence (DNA): TGTGCCAGCAGCTTAGTGGGTAGCCTCTCCTCCTACGAGCAGTACTTC. This translates into CASSLVGSLSSYEQYF.

This clone occurred once. This chain joins TRBV7-6 and TRBJ2-1, with 9 positions matching TRBD2. Per germline, CDR1 SGHVS and CDR2 FNYEAQ. With V trimmed by 1 base and J by 10 bases, 8 bases remained unmatched. There are 15 residues in the CDR3. In DNA, the CDR3 is TGTGCCAGCAGCTTAGAGGGGCGGGGGGGCCGAGAGCAGTTCTTC. This codes for CASSLEGRGGREQFF.

A word on this clone: This sample also contains other DNA sequences that code for the same CDR3. The rearrangement uses TRBV7-9 and TRBJ2-3; a possible D gene is TRBD2 (6 bases). This CDR3 region has 15 residues. V gave up 1 base and J gave up 2 bases, with 10 bases separating them. In germline, CDR1 is SEHNR, CDR2 FQNEAQ (reference sequence). The CDR3: CASSLGGTYTDTQYF. In nucleotides, the CDR3 is TGTGCCAGCAGCTTAGGGGGGACTTACACAGATACGCAGTATTTT.

This sequence joins TRBV19 and TRBJ2-7; D may be TRBD2 (6 bases). Germline CDR1 and CDR2: LNHDA and SQIVND (reference sequence). This CDR3 contains 12 residues. V was cut by 10 bases and J by 5 bases, with 15 bases left in between. CDR3: CATEGRGNEQYF. In DNA form, the CDR3 reads TGTGCCACGGAGGGGAGAGGAAACGAGCAGTACTTC.

V and J are TRBV7-9 and TRBJ2-7; D perhaps matches TRBD2 (6 bases). Germline lookup yields CDR1 SEHNR and CDR2 FQNEAQ (reference sequence). Trimming removed 3 bases at V and 0 bases at J, with 9 bases between. The CDR3 runs 14 residues. CDR3 residues: CASSFSTSSYEQYF. DNA for the CDR3: TGTGCCAGCAGCTTTTCGACTAGCTCCTACGAGCAGTACTTC.

The V call is TRBV11-2, the J call TRBJ2-1; possible D gene TRBD2, 7 bases. The CDR3 is 15 residues long. Trimming removed 5 bases from V and 5 bases from J, with 16 bases in between. Germline assignment: CDR1 SGHAT and CDR2 FQNNGV. The DNA of the CDR3 is TGTGCCAGCAGCCGAGGAGGGGGGGTTGACAATGAGCAGTTCTTC. Protein: CASSRGGGVDNEQFF. Together with reference TRBV11-2 and TRBJ2-1, the CDR3 gives the full variable domain: EAGVAQSPRYKIIEKRQSVAFWCNPISGHATLYWYQQILGQGPKLLIQFQNNGVVDDSQLPKDRFSAERLKGVDSTLKIQPAKLEDSAVYLCASSRGGGVDNEQFFGPGTRLTVL.

This clone was recorded once. The rearrangement joins TRBV9 to TRBJ1-1; D possibly corresponds to TRBD1 (6 bases). Trimming removed 0 bases from V and 3 bases from J, with 12 bases in between. Germline V gene data show CDR1 as SGDLS and CDR2 as YYNGEE. The CDR3 is 15 amino acids. The CDR3 loop reads CASSVEGVGDTEAFF. The CDR3 region has the DNA TGTGCCAGCAGCGTAGAGGGGGTGGGGGACACTGAAGCTTTCTTT.

The chain recombines TRBV5-1 with TRBJ1-4; no clear D. Germline CDR1 SGHRS, CDR2 YFSETQ. The CDR3 has 15 residues. Trimming stripped 1 base from V and 7 bases from J, with 14 bases between. The CDR3 region has the DNA TGCGCCAGCAGCTTGTTTAGCGGGGATGGTGAAAAACTGTTTTTT. It specifies CASSLFSGDGEKLFF.

The chain joins TRBV7-9 to TRBJ2-5; possible D gene TRBD2, 5 bases. Germline-derived CDR1 and CDR2 are SEHNR and FQNEAQ (reference sequence). The CDR3 consists of 14 residues. Trimming took off 1 base at V and 4 bases at J, with 10 bases between the two ends. The CDR3 protein is CASSLDWAGETQYF. The CDR3 DNA follows: TGTGCCAGCAGCTTAGACTGGGCGGGAGAGACCCAGTACTTC.

The V gene is TRBV6-5, the J gene TRBJ1-4, with D perhaps matching TRBD1 (5 bases). The CDR3 is made up of 15 amino acids. Germline V gene data show CDR1 as MNHEY and CDR2 as SVGAGI. V was shortened by 2 bases and J by 5 bases, with 12 bases between the two germline ends. The CDR3 DNA is TGTGCCAGCAGTTACGGGGGTGGGAGGAATGAAAAACTGTTTTTT. It specifies CASSYGGGRNEKLFF.

The chain combines TRBV19 with TRBJ2-3; 11 bases are a match to TRBD2. The germline CDR1 and CDR2 sequences are LNHDA and SQIVND (reference sequence). Losses at the gene ends were 3 bases for V and 6 bases for J; bases not matched to a gene: 2. The CDR3 has 14 residues. The CDR3 nucleotides are TGTGCCAGTAGTATTAGCGGGAGGGCCGATACGCAGTATTTT. It yields the protein CASSISGRADTQYF.

The chain uses TRBV27 and TRBJ2-7; D might be TRBD1 (6 bases). Germline V gene data show CDR1 as MNHEY and CDR2 as SMNVEV (reference sequence). The ends were cut back, 3 bases at V and 0 bases at J, with 12 bases in the middle. The CDR3 runs to 15 residues. CDR3 residues: CASSFVGGHSYEQYF. In DNA form, the CDR3 reads TGTGCCAGCAGTTTTGTAGGGGGACACTCCTACGAGCAGTACTTC.

This chain joins TRBV4-2 and TRBJ2-2; weak D call: TRBD2 (6 bases). Germline values: CDR1 LGHNA, CDR2 YNFKEQ. The germline V and J ends were trimmed by 4 bases and 8 bases, with 20 bases remaining between them. This CDR3 has 16 residues. For the CDR3, the DNA is TGTGCCAGCAGCCTCCGAACGGGGGATTCGGCGGGGGAGCTGTTTTTT. This gives the protein CASSLRTGDSAGELFF.

V is TRBV7-3 and J is TRBJ2-1; 10 bases align to TRBD2. Trimming cost V 6 bases and J 2 bases; bases outside gene matches: 4. The germline CDR1 and CDR2 sequences are SGHTA and FQGTGA. CDR3 size: 15 residues. The CDR3 bases are TGTGCCAGCAGGTTGAGCGGGGGGGCCTACAATGAGCAGTTCTTC. Its translation is CASRLSGGAYNEQFF.

The rearrangement links TRBV7-9 to TRBJ1-4; D may be TRBD1 (6 bases). This CDR3 spans 13 amino acids. CDR1 and CDR2 (germline): SEHNR, FQNEAQ (reference sequence). Trimming took off 7 bases at V and 5 bases at J, with 11 bases between the two ends. The CDR3: CASTWDTNEKLFF. In DNA form, the CDR3 reads TGTGCCAGCACCTGGGACACAAATGAAAAACTGTTTTTT.

This CDR3 reads CASSIGGLGLGNTIYF. The CDR3 DNA reads as TGTGCCAGTAGTATCGGAGGACTAGGTCTCGGAAACACCATATATTTT. This chain connects TRBV19 to TRBJ1-3; no definite D call. Trimming pared 3 bases from V and 4 bases from J, leaving 16 bases between. CDR3 length: 16 residues. The germline V gene encodes CDR1 LNHDA and CDR2 SQIVND (reference sequence).

The chain combines TRBV28 with TRBJ1-5; D is unresolved. Per the germline V gene, CDR1 is MDHEN and CDR2 is SYDVKM. The CDR3 contains 13 residues. V gave up 3 bases and J gave up 9 bases, with 12 bases separating them. The CDR3 here is CASSFGGMRPQHF. The CDR3 bases are TGTGCCAGCAGTTTCGGAGGGATGCGGCCCCAGCATTTT.

The rearrangement joins TRBV19 to TRBJ2-2; D may be TRBD1 (9 bases). V was clipped by 5 bases and J by 5 bases, with 15 bases between them. The CDR3 runs to 15 residues. Looked up from germline, CDR1 is LNHDA and CDR2 is SQIVND (reference sequence). DNA of the CDR3: TGTGCCAGTAGTCTTAGCGGGACAGGGACCGGGGAGCTGTTTTTT. It encodes CASSLSGTGTGELFF.

The chain has TRBV10-3 and TRBJ2-5, with TRBD1 identical over 8 bases. The closer fit of TRBJ2-7 to the DNA end suggests the J call may be wrong. The CDR3 extends over 14 amino acids. In germline, CDR1 is ENHRY, CDR2 SYGVKD. The CDR3 region is CAIRAGTGNYEQYF. The CDR3 DNA sequence: TGTGCCATCAGGGCAGGGACAGGCAACTACGAGCAGTACTTC.

The V call is TRBV29-1, the J call TRBJ2-5; maybe TRBD1 (6 bases). The CDR3 runs to 16 residues. The V and J ends lost 2 bases and 5 bases respectively, with 21 bases between them. In germline, CDR1 is SQVTM, CDR2 ANQGSEA. DNA for the CDR3: TGCAGCGTTGAAAGGGGTTGGGGGCGCGATGGGGAGACCCAGTACTTC. Translating gives CSVERGWGRDGETQYF.

This clone has just a few counts. The chain is built from TRBV19 and TRBJ1-2, with TRBD1 matching over 12 bases. The CDR3 covers 15 residues. The J segment lost 8 bases and the V segment lost 5 bases, leaving 9 bases of the junction unmatched. The germline gives CDR1 LNHDA, CDR2 SQIVND (reference sequence). The CDR3 region has the DNA TGTGCCAGTAGTCCCCCTGGGACAGGGGGCATAGGCTACACCTTC. It codes for CASSPPGTGGIGYTF. Filled out from reference TRBV19 and TRBJ1-2, the complete variable domain reads DGGITQSPKYLFRKEGQNVTLSCEQNLNHDAMYWYRQDPGQGLRLIYYSQIVNDFQKGDIAEGYSVSREKKESFPLTVTSAQKNPTAFYLCASSPPGTGGIGYTFGSGTRLTVV.